This entry concerns a single T cell receptor (beta chain). The CDR3 consists of 16 residues. Trimming took off 5 bases at V and 7 bases at J, with 20 bases between the two ends. Germline V lookup: CDR1 SGHVS, CDR2 FNYEAQ. This sample is part of a study of blood T cell repertoires in COVID-19. Authors' methods: Reference gene primer amplification in the assay estimated nucleated cell counts. Clones were sequenced by immunoSEQ multiplex PCR, and TCRdb holds only the in-frame ones, with some missing. The V and J calls and clone size are taken from that table; D and trimming were inferred from the DNA. The top ten hold about a tenth of the sample, which has roughly 370,000 clones, about 86% seen once.

The chain has TRBV7-6 and TRBJ1-4, with TRBD1 as a possible D gene (5 bases). The TCR was taken from a woman aged 45-60 years who had recovered from COVID-19. The sequencing sample was made of PBMCs or T cells enriched from blood (not recorded which). CDR3 nucleotide sequence: TGTGCCAGCAGCCCCCCCGCAGACGGGGGATTTGAAAAACTGTTTTTT. This translates into CASSPPADGGFEKLFF.